This T cell receptor beta chain was recovered during a study of T cells in Graves' hyperthyroidism and ophthalmopathy. This clonotype came up many times. The source material, RNA transcripts, was used to amplify TCR beta CDR3 regions. During a first-round RT-PCR of the TCR CDR3, the HTBI primer set was used. MiXCR, applied by TCRdb to the multiplex PCR reads, yields one record per CDR3 protein. The table has 550,000 to 800,000 distinct CDR3 sequences, about 15% seen once. The CDR3 is 17 residues long. Per the germline V gene, CDR1 is DFQATT and CDR2 is SNEGSKA (reference sequence). Trimming removed 1 base from V and 1 base from J; junction bases left unmatched: 12.

What was sequenced was blood. The TCR was taken from a man between 18 and 29 years old with Graves' hyperthyroidism. This sequence joins TRBV20-1 and TRBJ2-7, with 8 positions matching TRBD1. The CDR3 is CSARALPDRGSSYEQYF. For the CDR3, the DNA is TGCAGTGCTAGAGCCCTCCCAGACAGGGGATCTTCCTACGAGCAGTACTTC.